This T cell receptor beta chain came from a study of a mutant IDH1 vaccine in newly diagnosed glioma (dated by TCRdb to the early 2020s). Study-wide context: Vaccination was initiated 4-6 weeks after radiotherapy alone, or concurrently with temozolomide cycles in the chemotherapy-containing groups. Of the 30 or so patients who were treated, around 62% were male and 37.5% were female, and the mean age was roughly 40 years. Prior to enrollment, standard therapy consisting of radiotherapy alone, temozolomide alone, or radiochemotherapy with temozolomide had been administered to patients, with the combination being received by most patients. The week-35 safety follow-up was designated visit V12, and the week-47 end of study was designated visit V13. Peripheral blood was collected at six visits: V03 (baseline), V05, V07, V10, V12 and V13. For exploratory analyses, longitudinal TCRB deep sequencing was carried out in about two dozen treated patients wherever samples were available.

In the paper's terms, the time point label means: week 35, safety follow-up. Each vaccine dose, consisting of 300 ug of a 20-mer mutant IDH1 peptide in Montanide, was administered subcutaneously with topical imiquimod. Patients received eight vaccinations in weeks 1, 3, 5, 7, 11, 15, 19 and 23, corresponding to visits V03 through V10. All donors had newly diagnosed IDH1-mutant astrocytomas of WHO grade 3 or 4 that showed loss of nuclear ATRX. The samples were drawn from NOA16, a multicentre, single-arm, open-label phase I trial in Germany that tested a mutant IDH1 peptide vaccine in humans for the first time. Genomic DNA for TCRB sequencing was isolated from EDTA blood with the DNeasy Blood and Tissue Kit. General conclusions and limits of the study: Vaccine-induced immune responses across multiple MHC alleles were detected in approximately 93% of patients. Availability determined which PBMC samples were chosen for TCRB deep sequencing. Changes in the top peripheral T cell clonotypes picked up by TCRB sequencing did not appear to be linked to pseudoprogression. The authors stated that sample limitations prevented analyses of patient blood samples from being reproduced.

CDR1 and CDR2, per the germline V gene, are SNHLY and FYNNEI. A distance of 10 bases separates the germline ends of V and J, which lose 4 bases and 4 bases respectively. Including cysteine and phenylalanine, the CDR3 has 13 amino acids. The DNA shown is the 39-base CDR3, in frame from base 1. The library was built by means of the immunoSEQ multiplex PCR assay. Following the manufacturer's protocol, the hsTCRB Kit was used to amplify rearranged TCR beta chain sequences. An Illumina MiSeq was used to sequence the TCRB libraries. As for the original processing: The kit vendor's proprietary platform handled demultiplexing, trimming and gene mapping. Held by TCRdb, this immuneACCESS table contains in-frame sequences only and omits some clones. Under half of the omission traces to an unresolved V gene where checked; the cause of the rest is unknown. Clonal size and the V and J genes are those of that table, whereas D and trimming came from the DNA. For this sample there are 25,000 to 40,000 clones; approximately 78% appear just once. Of the sample, approximately 11% is held by the ten largest clones.

This clone was seen only a few times. No cognate antigen has been identified for it. No clone much larger than this one lies a single base away; base qualities are absent. Sample: PBMCs, taken from a glioma patient whose treatment included an IDH1 peptide vaccine. The clonotype was recovered from a woman between 40 and 55 years old with glioma. The chain was built from TRBV2 and TRBJ1-2, and possibly TRBD1, on 5 matching bases. The nucleotide sequence reads TGTGCCAGCAGTGCTCTGGGGGGCTATGGCTACACCTTC. This yields the protein CASSALGGYGYTF.